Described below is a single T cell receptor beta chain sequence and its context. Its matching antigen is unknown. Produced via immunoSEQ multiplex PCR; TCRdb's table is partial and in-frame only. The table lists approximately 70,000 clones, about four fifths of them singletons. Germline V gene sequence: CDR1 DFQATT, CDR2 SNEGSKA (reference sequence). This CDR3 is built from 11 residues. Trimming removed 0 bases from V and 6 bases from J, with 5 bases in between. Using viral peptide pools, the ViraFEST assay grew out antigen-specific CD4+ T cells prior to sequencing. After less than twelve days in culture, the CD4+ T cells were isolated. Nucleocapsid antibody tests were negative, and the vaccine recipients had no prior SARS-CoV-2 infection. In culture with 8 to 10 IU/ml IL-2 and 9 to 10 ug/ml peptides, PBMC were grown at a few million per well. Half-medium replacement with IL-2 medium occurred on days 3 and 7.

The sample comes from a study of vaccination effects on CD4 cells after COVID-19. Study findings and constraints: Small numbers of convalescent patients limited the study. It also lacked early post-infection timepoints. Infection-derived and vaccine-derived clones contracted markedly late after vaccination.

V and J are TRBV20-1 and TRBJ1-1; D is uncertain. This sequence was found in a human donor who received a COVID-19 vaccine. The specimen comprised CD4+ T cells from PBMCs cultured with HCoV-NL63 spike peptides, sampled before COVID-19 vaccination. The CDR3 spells CSAREVPEAFF. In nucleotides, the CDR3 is TGCAGTGCTAGAGAGGTCCCTGAAGCTTTCTTT.